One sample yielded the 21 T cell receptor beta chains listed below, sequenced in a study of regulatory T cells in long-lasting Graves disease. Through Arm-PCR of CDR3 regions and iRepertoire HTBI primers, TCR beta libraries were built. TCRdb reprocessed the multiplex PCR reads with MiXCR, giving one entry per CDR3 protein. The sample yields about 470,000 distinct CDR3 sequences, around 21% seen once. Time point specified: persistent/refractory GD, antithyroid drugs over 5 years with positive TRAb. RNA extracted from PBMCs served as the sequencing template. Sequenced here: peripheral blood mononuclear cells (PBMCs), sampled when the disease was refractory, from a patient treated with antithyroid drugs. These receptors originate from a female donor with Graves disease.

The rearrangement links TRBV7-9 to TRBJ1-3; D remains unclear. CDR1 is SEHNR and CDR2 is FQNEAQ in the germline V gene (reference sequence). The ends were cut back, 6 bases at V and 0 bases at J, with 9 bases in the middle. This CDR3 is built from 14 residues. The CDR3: CASSWTDSGNTIYF. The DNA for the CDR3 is TGTGCCAGCAGTTGGACGGACTCTGGAAACACCATATATTTT.

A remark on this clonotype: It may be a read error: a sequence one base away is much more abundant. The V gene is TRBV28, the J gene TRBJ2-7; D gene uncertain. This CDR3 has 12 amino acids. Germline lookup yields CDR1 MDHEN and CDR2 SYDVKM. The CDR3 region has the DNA TGTGTCAGCAGGACCCCGGGTTACGAGCAGTACTTC. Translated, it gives CVSRTPGYEQYF.

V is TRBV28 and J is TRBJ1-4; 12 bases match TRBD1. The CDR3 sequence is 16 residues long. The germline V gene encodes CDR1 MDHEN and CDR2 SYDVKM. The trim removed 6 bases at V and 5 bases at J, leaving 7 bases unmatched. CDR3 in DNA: TGTGCCAGCAGCGCCGGGACAGGGGGCGCGAATGAAAAACTGTTTTTT. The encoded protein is CASSAGTGGANEKLFF.

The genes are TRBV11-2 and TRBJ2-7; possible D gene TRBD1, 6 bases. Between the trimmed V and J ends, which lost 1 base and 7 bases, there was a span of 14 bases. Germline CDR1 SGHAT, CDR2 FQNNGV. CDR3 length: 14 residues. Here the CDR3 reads CASSLGNRDQEQYF. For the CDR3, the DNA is TGTGCCAGCAGCTTAGGAAACAGGGATCAAGAGCAGTACTTC.

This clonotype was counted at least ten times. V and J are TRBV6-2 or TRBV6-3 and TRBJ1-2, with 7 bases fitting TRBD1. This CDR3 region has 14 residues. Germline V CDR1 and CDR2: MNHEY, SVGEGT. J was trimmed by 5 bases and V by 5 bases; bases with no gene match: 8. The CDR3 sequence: CASSDAQGGYGYTF. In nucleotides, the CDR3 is TGTGCCAGCAGTGACGCGCAGGGGGGATATGGCTACACCTTC.

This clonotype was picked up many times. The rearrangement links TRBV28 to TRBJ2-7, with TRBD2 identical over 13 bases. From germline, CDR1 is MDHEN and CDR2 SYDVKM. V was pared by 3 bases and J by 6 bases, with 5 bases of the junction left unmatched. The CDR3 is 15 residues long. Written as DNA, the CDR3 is TGTGCCAGCAGTTTTCAACTAGCGGGAGGGACCGAGCAGTACTTC. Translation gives CASSFQLAGGTEQYF.

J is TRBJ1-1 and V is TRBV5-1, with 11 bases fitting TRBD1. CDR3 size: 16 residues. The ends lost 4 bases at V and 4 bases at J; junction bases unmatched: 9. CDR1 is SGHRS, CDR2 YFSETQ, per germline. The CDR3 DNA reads TGCGCCAGCAGCGTCGGGACAGGGGGTAGGAGCACTGAAGCTTTCTTT. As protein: CASSVGTGGRSTEAFF.

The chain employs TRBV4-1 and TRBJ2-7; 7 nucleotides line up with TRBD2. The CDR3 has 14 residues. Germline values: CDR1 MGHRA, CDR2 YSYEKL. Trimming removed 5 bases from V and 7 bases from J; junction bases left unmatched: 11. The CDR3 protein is CASSGRETSGEQYF. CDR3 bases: TGCGCCAGCAGCGGGCGGGAGACCTCCGGGGAGCAGTACTTC.

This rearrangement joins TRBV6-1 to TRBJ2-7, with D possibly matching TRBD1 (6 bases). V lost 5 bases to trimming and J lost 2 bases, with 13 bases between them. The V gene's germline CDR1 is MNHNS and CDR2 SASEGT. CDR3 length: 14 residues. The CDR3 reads CASSQNRVTYEQYF. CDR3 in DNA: TGTGCCAGCAGTCAGAACAGGGTGACCTACGAGCAGTACTTC.

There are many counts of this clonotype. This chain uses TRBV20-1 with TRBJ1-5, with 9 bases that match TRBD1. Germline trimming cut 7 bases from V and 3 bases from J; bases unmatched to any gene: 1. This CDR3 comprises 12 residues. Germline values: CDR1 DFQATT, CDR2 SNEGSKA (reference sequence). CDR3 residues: CSGQGDNQPQHF. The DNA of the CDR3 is TGCAGTGGACAGGGGGACAATCAGCCCCAGCATTTT.

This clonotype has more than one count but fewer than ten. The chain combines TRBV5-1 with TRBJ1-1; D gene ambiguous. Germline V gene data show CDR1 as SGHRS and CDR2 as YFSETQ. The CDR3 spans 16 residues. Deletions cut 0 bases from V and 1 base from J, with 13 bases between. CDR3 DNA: TGCGCCAGCAGCTTGGGTAGGCTAAATCGGAACACTGAAGCTTTCTTT. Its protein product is CASSLGRLNRNTEAFF.

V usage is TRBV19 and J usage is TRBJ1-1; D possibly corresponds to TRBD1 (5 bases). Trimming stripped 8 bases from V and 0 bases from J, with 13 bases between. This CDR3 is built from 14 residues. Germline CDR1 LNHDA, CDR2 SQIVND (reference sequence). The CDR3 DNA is TGTGCCAGTTGGGCAGGGTCTGTGAACACTGAAGCTTTCTTT. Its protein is CASWAGSVNTEAFF.

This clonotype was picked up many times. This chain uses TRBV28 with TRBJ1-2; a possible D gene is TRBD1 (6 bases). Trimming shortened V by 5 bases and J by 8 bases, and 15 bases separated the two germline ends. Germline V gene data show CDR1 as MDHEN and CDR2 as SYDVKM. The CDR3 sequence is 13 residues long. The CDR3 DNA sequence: TGTGCCAGCAGTCTACTAACAGGGAGCGGCTACACCTTC. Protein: CASSLLTGSGYTF.

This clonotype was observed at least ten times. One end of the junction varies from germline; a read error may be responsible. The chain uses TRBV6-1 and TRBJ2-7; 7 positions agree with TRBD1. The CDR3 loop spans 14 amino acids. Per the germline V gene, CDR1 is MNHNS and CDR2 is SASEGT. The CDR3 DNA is TGTGCCAGCATTGAAGCAGGGGGCTCCTACGAGCAGTACTTC. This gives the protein CASIEAGGSYEQYF.

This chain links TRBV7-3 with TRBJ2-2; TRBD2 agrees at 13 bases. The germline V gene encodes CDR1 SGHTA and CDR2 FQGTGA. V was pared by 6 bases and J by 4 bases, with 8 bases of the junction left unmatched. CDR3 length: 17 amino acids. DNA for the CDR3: TGTGCCAGCAGTCCGACTAGCGGGAGGTCGAGCACCGGGGAGCTGTTTTTT. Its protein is CASSPTSGRSSTGELFF.

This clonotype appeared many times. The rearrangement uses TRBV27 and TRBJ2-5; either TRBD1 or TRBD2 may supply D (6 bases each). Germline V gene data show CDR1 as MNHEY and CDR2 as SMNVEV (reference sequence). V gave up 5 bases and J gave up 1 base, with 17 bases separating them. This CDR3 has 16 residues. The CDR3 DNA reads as TGTGCCAGCAGTCCCACCTACCCGGGGGCCCAAGAGACCCAGTACTTC. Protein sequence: CASSPTYPGAQETQYF.

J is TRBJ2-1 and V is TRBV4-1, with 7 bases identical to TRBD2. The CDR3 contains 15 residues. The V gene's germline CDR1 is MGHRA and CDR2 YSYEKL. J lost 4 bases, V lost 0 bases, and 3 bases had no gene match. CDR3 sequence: CASSQEILAYNEQFF. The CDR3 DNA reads TGCGCCAGCAGCCAAGAGATACTAGCGTACAATGAGCAGTTCTTC.

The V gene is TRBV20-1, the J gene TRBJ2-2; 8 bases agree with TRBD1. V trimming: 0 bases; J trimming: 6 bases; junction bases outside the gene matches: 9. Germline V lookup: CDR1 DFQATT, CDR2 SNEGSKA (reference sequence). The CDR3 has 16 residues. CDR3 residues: CSARDQGARGAGELFF. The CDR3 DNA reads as TGCAGTGCTAGAGATCAGGGGGCGCGAGGTGCCGGGGAGCTGTTTTTT.

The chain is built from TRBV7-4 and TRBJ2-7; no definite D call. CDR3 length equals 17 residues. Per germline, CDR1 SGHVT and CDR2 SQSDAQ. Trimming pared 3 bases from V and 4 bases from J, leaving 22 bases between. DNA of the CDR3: TGTGCCAGCAGCTTCAACCCGTTACAGAGACCCCTATACGAGCAGTACTTC. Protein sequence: CASSFNPLQRPLYEQYF.

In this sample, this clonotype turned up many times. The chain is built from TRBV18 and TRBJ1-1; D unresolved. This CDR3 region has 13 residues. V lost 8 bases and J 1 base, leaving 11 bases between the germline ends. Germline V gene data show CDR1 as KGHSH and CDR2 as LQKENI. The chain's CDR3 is CASSRQQNTEAFF. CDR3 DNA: TGTGCCAGCAGCAGGCAACAGAACACTGAAGCTTTCTTT.

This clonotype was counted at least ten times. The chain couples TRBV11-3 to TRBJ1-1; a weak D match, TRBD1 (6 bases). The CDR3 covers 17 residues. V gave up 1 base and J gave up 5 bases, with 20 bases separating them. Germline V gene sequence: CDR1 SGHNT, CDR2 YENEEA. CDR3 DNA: TGTGCCAGCAGCTTAGTTGTACAGGGAAGGCGTTTGACTGAAGCTTTCTTT. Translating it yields CASSLVVQGRRLTEAFF.